The clone carrying this T cell receptor beta chain was seen a few times. Its antigen is not identified. V was clipped by 4 bases and J by 2 bases; unmatched bases: 3. The CDR3 sequence is 14 residues long. Per the germline V gene, CDR1 is KGHSH and CDR2 is LQKENI. The sample belongs to a study of beta chain features in type 1 diabetes. Every bit of the isolated RNA underwent reverse transcription, so sequencing read expressed TCRB transcripts. This table comes from immunoSEQ multiplex PCR, and its TCRdb copy is limited to in-frame clones, with some not included. The table includes hundreds of thousands of clones, less than 20% detected once. Study results and caveats: Across patients, naive, central memory and Treg TCRB repertoires exhibited apparently greater similarity than was observed across healthy donors.

The clonotype comes from a man between 18 and 29 years old in good health. Sequencing used naive CD4+ T cells from blood. The chain uses TRBV18 and TRBJ1-1; 8 positions agree with TRBD1. CDR3 region: CASSQAGGNTEAFF. The CDR3 DNA sequence: TGTGCCAGCTCACAAGCAGGGGGCAACACTGAAGCTTTCTTT.